This T cell receptor beta chain emerged from a study of T-cell reconstitution after alpha-beta-depleted transplantation in children. TCRbeta library preparation incorporated unique molecular identifiers. TCRdb passed the PCR reads through MiXCR, listing each CDR3 protein once. The sample holds some 840,000 distinct CDR3 sequences, 15% to 20% seen once. This CDR3 has 10 amino acids. Germline values: CDR1 SQVTM, CDR2 ANQGSEA. Trimming pared 2 bases from V and 7 bases from J, leaving 5 bases between. To note about this clonotype: The antigen is undetermined.

Findings and limits, study-wide: Surviving recipient T cells and intrathymic progenitors accounted for some patients' high TCRbeta diversity at day 60. T-cell counts and diversity were attributed mostly to newly produced T cells one year after transplant. After transplant, at about two months, alpha-beta T cells were reportedly derived from several hundred expanded graft clones.

The sequences come from PBMCs, mostly from graft donor cells, collected 360 days after TCRalphabeta/CD19-depleted stem cell transplant. The rearrangement uses TRBV29-1 and TRBJ2-5; tentative D call: TRBD1 (5 bases). The receptor was isolated from a male patient younger than 18 who had a stem cell transplant for acute lymphoblastic leukemia, so the T cells may come from the graft donor. CDR3 sequence: CSVEQGTQYF. CDR3 coding DNA: TGCAGCGTTGAACAGGGGACCCAGTACTTC.